Listed below are T cell receptor beta chains from one sample, sequenced in a study of graft-versus-host responses after intestinal transplantation. Their antigens remain unidentified. Libraries were prepared by immunoSEQ multiplex PCR; TCRdb keeps only in-frame clonotypes and omits some of them. Among about 120,000 clones listed, around 93% were seen once. The material sequenced was unstimulated CD4+ T cells sorted from spleen or lymph node cells, taken before intestinal transplant. The receptors stem from a human donor who received an intestinal transplant. Both conserved end residues are part of each CDR3. A D gene is named only where the DNA matches it firmly. Expanded clones are given a class, and other clones once, few, many or no size at all.

V	J	size	D	DNA	CDR3
TRBV29-1	TRBJ2-4	-	-	TGCAGCGTTGCCCTTAGCGCGGGAGCCAAAAACATTCAGTACTTC	CSVALSAGAKNIQYF
TRBV5-1	TRBJ1-4	few	-	TGCGCCAGCAGCTTGGCCACAAGAGAAAAACTGTTTTTT	CASSLATREKLFF
TRBV30	TRBJ2-2	-	-	TGTGCCTGCATTACCAGGGACACCGGGGAGCTGTTTTTT	CACITRDTGELFF
TRBV28	TRBJ2-1	-	TRBD2	TGTGCCAGCAGCCCTAGCGGGAGAGGTTTCAATGAGCAGTTCTTC	CASSPSGRGFNEQFF
TRBV7-5	TRBJ2-7	few	-	TGTGCCAGAAGCCAAAGGAGTAGCTCCTACGAGCAGTACTTC	CARSQRSSSYEQYF
TRBV5-6	TRBJ2-1	-	TRBD2	TGTGCCAGCAGCCCGGGACTAGCGGGAGCCTACAATGAGCAGTTCTTC	CASSPGLAGAYNEQFF
TRBV11-1	TRBJ2-7	-	-	TGTGCCAGCAGCCCGACGGGACTCCAACGGGGCGAGCAGTACTTC	CASSPTGLQRGEQYF
TRBV9	TRBJ2-2	-	-	TGTGCCAGCACCCGCTGGGAAGGAAACACCGGGGAGCTGTTTTTT	CASTRWEGNTGELFF
TRBV13	TRBJ1-2	-	-	TGTGCCAGCAGCTTAGGCAGGCCTCCTTATGGCTACACCTTC	CASSLGRPPYGYTF
TRBV2	TRBJ2-2	-	TRBD2	TGTGCCAGCAGTGATACGGGCGGGAGGGCCGGGGAGCTGTTTTTT	CASSDTGGRAGELFF
TRBV6-6	TRBJ2-5	-	TRBD1	TGTGCCAGCAGTTACCAAATCGGGACAGGACAAGAGACCCAGTACTTC	CASSYQIGTGQETQYF
TRBV11-1	TRBJ2-5	-	-	TGTGCCAGCAGCCCTGGACATAGCCAAGAGACCCAGTACTTC	CASSPGHSQETQYF
TRBV27	TRBJ2-1	once	-	TGTGCCAGCAGTTTATTTGGCAGACCAAGCTCCTACAATGAGCAGTTCTTC	CASSLFGRPSSYNEQFF
TRBV10-1	TRBJ2-4	once	-	TGCGCCAGCAGTGAGCGGGCTGCGGACATTCAGTACTTC	CASSERAADIQYF
TRBV7-9	TRBJ2-5	-	-	TGTGCCAGCAGCTTAGCGTCCAGATCTCGCGAGACCCAGTACTTC	CASSLASRSRETQYF
TRBV28	TRBJ2-1	-	-	TGTGCCAGCACCACAGCTGGGGCTAGCAGGGATGAGCAGTTCTTC	CASTTAGASRDEQFF